The 27 T cell receptor beta chains presented below share a single source sample, sequenced in a study of persistence of HIV-infected CD4 T cells. Anti-CD3/anti-CD28 beads served as a nonspecific positive control stimulus. CD4+ T cells upregulating both CD40 ligand and CD69 were sorted as responding cells. These receptors lack a known antigen. The immunoSEQ assay was version 4, run in survey mode. Sequencing was performed with immunoSEQ multiplex PCR; in TCRdb, only in-frame clones are kept and a portion is missing. In the table there are some 50,000 clones, about 90% of which are singletons. Sequenced material: CD4+ T cells sorted from PBMCs after 18-hour stimulation, taken from a patient who received antiretroviral therapy. These receptors were taken from an adult woman with HIV who was CMV-seropositive.

As DNA, the CDR3 is TGCGCCAGCAGTGAGGACAGAGACACAGATACGCAGTATTTT. Amino acids: CASSEDRDTDTQYF. V usage is TRBV10-2 and J usage is TRBJ2-3; tentative D call: TRBD1 (5 bases). The germline V gene has CDR1 WSHSY and CDR2 SAAADI. This CDR3 is built from 14 residues. Trimming removed 2 bases at V and 2 bases at J, with 8 bases between.

This chain uses TRBV25-1 with TRBJ2-7, with 7 bases aligning to TRBD1. V shed 5 bases, J shed 2 bases, and the junction held 3 bases outside the gene matches. This CDR3 spans 13 amino acids. In germline, CDR1 is MGHDK, CDR2 SYGVNS. The CDR3 region is CASSKDRAYEQYF. CDR3 bases: TGTGCCAGCAGTAAAGACAGGGCCTACGAGCAGTACTTC.

The chain joins TRBV24-1 to TRBJ2-2, with D unresolved. CDR3 length: 11 residues. V was pared by 5 bases and J by 8 bases, with 5 bases between. Per the germline V gene, CDR1 is KGHDR and CDR2 is SFDVKD. Here the CDR3 DNA reads TGTGCCACCAGTGGTTGGGGGGAGCTGTTTTTT. It encodes CATSGWGELFF.

The chain carries TRBV20-1 and TRBJ2-7; no clear D gene. The CDR3 extends over 11 amino acids. Germline CDR1 reads DFQATT; CDR2 reads SNEGSKA (reference sequence). Trimming took 5 bases from V and 8 from J, leaving 13 bases between them. CDR3 bases: TGCAGTGCTCGAAAGGATATGCAGCAGTACTTC. Its translation: CSARKDMQQYF.

This chain links TRBV20-1 with TRBJ1-1, with D unresolved. The CDR3 spans 11 residues. V was shortened by 3 bases and J by 5 bases, with 7 bases between the two germline ends. CDR1 is DFQATT and CDR2 is SNEGSKA in the germline V gene (reference sequence). The CDR3 DNA reads TGCAGTGCTAGGGAGGAGACTGAAGCTTTCTTT. Translated, it gives CSAREETEAFF.

The chain links TRBV7-3 to TRBJ2-3, with TRBD2 identical over 13 bases. Trimming at V came to 5 bases and at J to 2 bases, leaving 10 bases not matched to a gene. The CDR3 loop spans 18 amino acids. Germline-derived CDR1 and CDR2 are SGHTA and FQGTGA. The CDR3 is CASSLGLAGVRVTDTQYF. In DNA, the CDR3 is TGTGCCAGCAGCCTCGGACTAGCGGGAGTTAGGGTCACAGATACGCAGTATTTT.

The chain links TRBV7-2 to TRBJ2-7, with 7 bases fitting TRBD1. The trim removed 5 bases at V and 0 bases at J, leaving 4 bases unmatched. The CDR3 contains 14 residues. In germline, CDR1 is SGHTA, CDR2 FQGNSA. DNA of the CDR3: TGTGCCAGCAGCATGACAGGGAACTCCTACGAGCAGTACTTC. Encoded protein: CASSMTGNSYEQYF.

The chain employs TRBV12-3 or TRBV12-4 and TRBJ1-1; a weak D match, TRBD1 (5 bases). The CDR3 is 13 residues long. The ends were cut back, 6 bases at V and 8 bases at J, with 16 bases in the middle. CDR3 sequence reads: CASSPGQGAEAFF. CDR3 DNA: TGTGCCAGCAGCCCCGGACAAGGTGCCGAAGCTTTCTTT.

V usage is TRBV13 and J usage is TRBJ1-1; D may be TRBD1 (6 bases). V lost 5 bases to trimming and J lost 3 bases, with 16 bases between them. The CDR3 loop spans 15 amino acids. Germline-derived CDR1 and CDR2 are PRHDT and FYEKMQ (reference sequence). The CDR3 coding sequence is TGTGCCAGCAGCCCGAGACAGGCCCACTACACTGAAGCTTTCTTT. Encoded protein: CASSPRQAHYTEAFF.

The chain joins TRBV5-1 to TRBJ2-3, with a possible D match to TRBD1 (5 bases). The germline CDR1 and CDR2 sequences are SGHRS and YFSETQ. The CDR3 contains 13 residues. Trimming stripped 3 bases from V and 9 bases from J, with 14 bases between. The CDR3 here is CASSSKTDTTQYF. The CDR3 DNA is TGCGCCAGCAGCTCCAAGACAGACACCACGCAGTATTTT. Full variable domain (outside the CDR3, taken from reference TRBV5-1 and TRBJ2-3): KAGVTQTPRYLIKTRGQQVTLSCSPISGHRSVSWYQQTPGQGLQFLFEYFSETQRNKGNFPGRFSGRQFSNSRSEMNVSTLELGDSALYLCASSSKTDTTQYFGPGTRLTVL.

This clone appeared a single time. The chain employs TRBV9 and TRBJ2-3; 10 positions match TRBD1. CDR1 and CDR2 (germline): SGDLS, YYNGEE. The V segment lost 3 bases and the J segment 6 bases; nucleotides outside the gene matches: 7. The CDR3 spans 15 residues. The CDR3 spells CASSARTGGLDTQYF. The CDR3 DNA is TGTGCCAGCAGCGCGCGGACAGGGGGATTGGATACGCAGTATTTT.

The sample holds a few counts of this clone. The genes are TRBV7-9 and TRBJ1-2; D is possibly TRBD1 (5 bases). The V and J ends lost 2 bases and 4 bases respectively, with 8 bases between them. Germline-derived CDR1 and CDR2 are SEHNR and FQNEAQ (reference sequence). There are 13 residues in the CDR3. DNA for the CDR3: TGTGCCAGCAGCTTACCCCAGGGCTATGGCTACACCTTC. Encoded protein: CASSLPQGYGYTF. Full variable domain (outside the CDR3, taken from reference TRBV7-9 and TRBJ1-2): DTGVSQNPRHKITKRGQNVTFRCDPISEHNRLYWYRQTLGQGPEFLTYFQNEAQLEKSRLLSDRFSAERPKGSFSTLEIQRTEQGDSAMYLCASSLPQGYGYTFGSGTRLTVV.

This clone was recorded only once. The gene calls are TRBV28 and TRBJ2-1; possibly TRBD2 for D (6 bases). The CDR3 contains 14 residues. Germline V gene lookup returns CDR1 MDHEN and CDR2 SYDVKM. Deletions cut 5 bases from V and 0 bases from J, with 8 bases between. CDR3 coding DNA: TGTGCCAGCAGTCCAGCGGGCTCCTACAATGAGCAGTTCTTC. Protein: CASSPAGSYNEQFF. The whole variable domain, remainder taken from reference TRBV28 and TRBJ2-1, is DVKVTQSSRYLVKRTGEKVFLECVQDMDHENMFWYRQDPGLGLRLIYFSYDVKMKEKGDIPEGYSVSREKKERFSLILESASTNQTSMYLCASSPAGSYNEQFFGPGTRLTVL.

This clone was seen only once. The J gene is TRBJ1-1, the V gene TRBV5-6; TRBD1 aligns across 8 bases. The CDR3 is 16 residues long. Germline values: CDR1 SGHDT, CDR2 YYEEEE. V was pared by 4 bases and J by 0 bases, with 8 bases of the junction left unmatched. CDR3 nucleotides: TGTGCCAGCAGCAGGGACAGGCTAAACATGAACACTGAAGCTTTCTTT. It translates to CASSRDRLNMNTEAFF.

The chain couples TRBV3-1 (or the pseudogene TRBV3-2) to TRBJ1-2; possible D gene TRBD1, 5 bases. The CDR3 loop spans 14 amino acids. V lost 4 bases and J lost 1, with 10 bases in between. Germline CDR1 LGHDT, CDR2 YNNKEL (reference sequence). For the CDR3, the DNA is TGTGCCAGCAGCCCGGCGGGGCTTAACTATGGCTACACCTTC. The encoded protein is CASSPAGLNYGYTF.

The V gene is TRBV3-1 (or the pseudogene TRBV3-2), the J gene TRBJ1-6, with D uncertain. The CDR3 extends over 14 amino acids. Per germline, CDR1 LGHDT and CDR2 YNNKEL (reference sequence). V dropped 4 bases and J dropped 8 bases, with 12 bases sitting between them. DNA of the CDR3: TGTGCCAGCAGCCCTCGGGGTCTCTATTCACCCCTCCACTTT. Its protein product is CASSPRGLYSPLHF.

The CDR3 DNA reads TGTGCCAGCAGTCCCCCGACGGTAAACTATGGCTACACCTTC. Protein: CASSPPTVNYGYTF. The V call is TRBV28, the J call TRBJ1-2; no clear D. Germline V gene data show CDR1 as MDHEN and CDR2 as SYDVKM. The CDR3 covers 14 residues. V was trimmed by 5 bases and J by 2 bases, leaving 12 bases between them.

This clone came up once. V is TRBV28 and J is TRBJ1-2; D is unresolved. This CDR3 contains 13 residues. From germline, CDR1 is MDHEN and CDR2 SYDVKM. Trimming removed 6 bases from V and 2 bases from J, with 10 bases in between. The CDR3 protein is CASRVMLNYGYTF. In DNA form, the CDR3 reads TGTGCCAGCAGGGTGATGCTCAACTATGGCTACACCTTC.

This clone was detected once. The chain links TRBV20-1 to TRBJ1-6, with D unclear. Germline V CDR1 and CDR2: DFQATT, SNEGSKA (reference sequence). The CDR3 is 11 residues long. The germline V and J ends were trimmed by 0 bases and 16 bases, with 10 bases remaining between them. CDR3 protein: CSARDVQRLHF. DNA of the CDR3: TGCAGTGCTAGAGATGTTCAGCGACTCCACTTT.

This chain uses TRBV5-4 with TRBJ2-7, with 9 bases matching TRBD2. Germline trimming cut 0 bases from V and 2 bases from J; bases unmatched to any gene: 3. The CDR3 is 15 residues long. Germline values: CDR1 SGHNT, CDR2 YYREEE (reference sequence). CDR3 coding DNA: TGTGCCAGCAGCTTGGATCTAGCGGGACCCTACGAGCAGTACTTC. Translating it yields CASSLDLAGPYEQYF.

This chain links TRBV11-3 with TRBJ1-1; D might be TRBD1 (5 bases). V was trimmed by 1 base and J by 4 bases, leaving 16 bases between them. The CDR3 loop spans 16 amino acids. Germline V gene data show CDR1 as SGHNT and CDR2 as YENEEA. The CDR3 sequence is CASSLGGAGRSTEAFF. As DNA, the CDR3 is TGTGCCAGCAGCTTAGGAGGAGCAGGGCGGAGCACTGAAGCTTTCTTT.

The V and J genes are TRBV27 and TRBJ1-1; 9 nucleotides agree with TRBD1. CDR1 is MNHEY and CDR2 is SMNVEV in the germline V gene (reference sequence). The CDR3 totals 15 residues. V lost 6 bases, J lost 5 bases, and 10 bases stayed unmatched. CDR3 DNA sequence: TGTGCCAGCAGGCCGGGACAGGGAATTGATACTGAAGCTTTCTTT. It specifies CASRPGQGIDTEAFF.

The rearrangement uses TRBV28 and TRBJ2-1; D may be TRBD1 (5 bases). CDR3 length: 13 amino acids. Germline-derived CDR1 and CDR2 are MDHEN and SYDVKM. V shed 5 bases and J shed 9 bases, with 14 bases lying between them. The DNA of the CDR3 is TGTGCCAGCAGTCCGGCCCACACAGGTGAGCAGTTCTTC. It yields the protein CASSPAHTGEQFF.

This clone was seen a handful of times. The chain joins TRBV14 to TRBJ1-2, with TRBD1 matching over 11 bases. The V gene end was trimmed by 0 bases and the J gene end by 8 bases; junction bases not matched to a gene: 5. This CDR3 is 15 amino acids long. In germline, CDR1 is SGHDN, CDR2 FVKESK. For the CDR3, the DNA is TGTGCCAGCAGCCAAGATCGGACAGGGGGCTACGGCTACACCTTC. It yields the protein CASSQDRTGGYGYTF. Filled out from reference TRBV14 and TRBJ1-2, the complete variable domain reads EAGVTQFPSHSVIEKGQTVTLRCDPISGHDNLYWYRRVMGKEIKFLLHFVKESKQDESGMPNNRFLAERTGGTYSTLKVQPAELEDSGVYFCASSQDRTGGYGYTFGSGTRLTVV.

The chain couples TRBV15 to TRBJ2-7, with 7 bases that match TRBD1. The trim removed 1 base at V and 5 bases at J, leaving 2 bases unmatched. CDR1 is LNHNV, CDR2 YYDKDF, per germline (reference sequence). This CDR3 region has 13 residues. In DNA, the CDR3 is TGTGCCACCAGCAGAGGACAGGGCCACGAGCAGTACTTC. Translated, it gives CATSRGQGHEQYF.

The chain uses TRBV28 and TRBJ2-7; TRBD1 is a possible D gene (6 bases). V was cut by 5 bases and J by 2 bases, with 10 bases left in between. The CDR3 runs 13 residues. Germline CDR1 and CDR2: MDHEN and SYDVKM. DNA for the CDR3: TGTGCCAGCAGTGGGACATGGACCTACGAGCAGTACTTC. Its translation is CASSGTWTYEQYF. The variable domain in full, with the rest retrieved from reference TRBV28 and TRBJ2-7, is DVKVTQSSRYLVKRTGEKVFLECVQDMDHENMFWYRQDPGLGLRLIYFSYDVKMKEKGDIPEGYSVSREKKERFSLILESASTNQTSMYLCASSGTWTYEQYFGPGTRLTVT.

This chain uses TRBV5-4 with TRBJ1-2; D is uncertain. This CDR3 comprises 12 residues. Germline V CDR1 and CDR2: SGHNT, YYREEE (reference sequence). The V end lost 5 bases, the J end lost 4 bases, and 9 bases lay between the germline ends. The CDR3 DNA sequence: TGTGCCAGCAGTGAGACGGTCTATGGCTACACCTTC. It translates to CASSETVYGYTF.